This T cell receptor (beta chain) originates from a study of shared clonotypes between healthy human individuals (dated by TCRdb to the early 2020s). Study-level background: A few men and two women, aged 18 to 49 years, made up the cohort. Per donor, three plates each were used for CD4 naive and CD4 memory, two for CD8 naive, and one for CD8 memory. To estimate repertoire size and how much clonotypes are shared between individuals, the study performed deep sequencing of blood TCR repertoires from a few healthy adults. To increase sequencing depth and limit assay-specific biases, different laboratories used diverse techniques to prepare libraries and sequence TCR repertoires. Each donor's leukapheresis produced roughly between about 0.8 and 8.9 billion PBMCs.

The donors were healthy, HIV-negative adults with no recently reported acute infections or vaccinations. Only Caucasian adults living in Nashville, Tennessee, USA were represented among the donors. Magnetic negative selection was used to enrich CD4+ T cells, after which naive cells were positively selected on CD45RA and the negative fraction became the memory subset. Blood was collected by leukapheresis, and PBMCs were isolated by Ficoll-Histopaque density gradient centrifugation and then cryopreserved in liquid nitrogen vapor phase. Purity and quantity of every magnetically sorted T cell population were checked by analytical flow cytometry. Each sorted fraction had its genomic DNA isolated and then quantified by UV absorbance on a Nanodrop 2000c. From the cysteine through the phenylalanine, the CDR3 covers 15 amino acids. Of all the DNA, just the CDR3 is kept, 45 bases in frame from base 1. V loses 4 bases, J loses 5 bases, and the germline ends lie 18 bases apart. CDR1 and CDR2 are read off the germline V gene as SGDLS and YYNGEE.

About this clone: Its antigen remains unidentified. It has no much larger one-base neighbor in the sample; base qualities were not kept.

Using the deep immunoSEQ assay, multiplex PCR amplified TCR CDR3 regions from genomic DNA. Extracted genomic DNA from each cell subset was spread evenly across all wells of several immunoSEQ 96-well plates, with each plate serving as a replicate. For sorted subsets, roughly 200 ng of genomic DNA, equivalent to some 30,000 T cell genomes, went into each replicate PCR. The purified libraries were quantified using a Qubit 3.0 fluorometer, sized with a Bioanalyzer 2100, and then quantified again using the KAPA Library Quantification kit. Every immunoSEQ 96-well plate was sequenced on a dedicated single-read 150-cycle Illumina NextSeq 550 flow cell. The original methods were these. Because the immunoSEQ output included only junctional sequences and no quality scores, the filtering could not be the same as the filtering used for full-length reads. To assign V/J genes and CDR3, sequences were annotated using PyIR, a Python wrapper for IgBLAST v1.9, with IMGT germline references. Any read was removed if the V/J assignment was weak (E-value above 1e-6), the CDR3 was missing, or the read contained stop codons, out-of-frame junctions, or ambiguous translated residues. A V3J clonotype was defined by an identical inferred V gene, J gene, and CDR3 amino acid sequence. To compute the percentage overlap between repertoires, the number of shared unique clonotypes was divided by the size of the smaller repertoire. Three approaches were used to assess repertoire richness: RTK rarefaction, the Chao1 estimator, and Recon v2.1 estimates of unobserved clonotypes. Generation probabilities were computed with OLGA for all TCRbeta clonotypes obtained by the gDNA method from a handful of donors. The table comes from immuneACCESS by way of TCRdb, which keeps in-frame sequences with V and J called. Part of the clones is missing from these tables; in studies checked, under half for an unresolved V gene and the rest for unknown reasons. V and J calls and clone size are copied from that table; D and trimming were computed from the DNA. The sample includes about 1 million clones, with around 74% observed a single time. Clones ranked in the top ten supply 1.4% of the sample.

Broad study findings and their caveats: Sharing across a few donors was observed for 5% to 6.5% of naive CD4, over 3% of naive CD8, 2% to 2.5% of memory CD4, and about 0.39% of memory CD8 clonotypes. Pairwise subsampling led to the expectation that sequencing depth would affect the degree of clonotype sharing among donors. Larger estimated clonotype richness was generally found for naive subsets than for memory subsets. Only blood was sampled, and tissue TCR repertoires likely differ from those in blood. Rarefaction of sorted-subset datasets indicated incomplete sequencing despite the large sequencing depth. Clonotypes shared by all four sorted-subset donors showed higher generation probabilities than non-shared clonotypes. Because the study included only a small number of donors, the genetic and exposure-history diversity represented was limited.

The chain employs TRBV9 and TRBJ2-5; matching of 6 bases hints at TRBD1 as the D gene. The specimen sequenced was memory CD4+ T cells sorted from blood. In the paper's terms, the cell subset or site label means: CD45RA-negative fraction. The sequence was collected from a man between 18 and 35 years old in good health. The CDR3 protein sequence reads: CASSNERTVRETQYF. The nucleotide sequence reads as follows: TGTGCCAGCAGCAACGAACGGACAGTAAGGGAGACCCAGTACTTC.